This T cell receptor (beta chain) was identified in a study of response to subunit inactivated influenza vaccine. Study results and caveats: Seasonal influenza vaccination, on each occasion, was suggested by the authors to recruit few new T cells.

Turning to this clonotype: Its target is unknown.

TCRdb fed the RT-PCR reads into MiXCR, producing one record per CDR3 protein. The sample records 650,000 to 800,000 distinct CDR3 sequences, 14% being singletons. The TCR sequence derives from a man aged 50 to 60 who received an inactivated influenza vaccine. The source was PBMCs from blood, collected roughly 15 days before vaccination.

The CDR3 is CSVGVYGGATDTQYF. The CDR3 region has the DNA TGCAGCGTTGGAGTATACGGGGGAGCCACAGATACGCAGTATTTT. V gene TRBV29-1 combines with J gene TRBJ2-3; D is perhaps TRBD2 (6 bases). Germline-derived CDR1 and CDR2 are SQVTM and ANQGSEA. With 4 bases removed from V and 2 bases from J, the gap between germline ends came to 16 bases. CDR3 size: 15 residues.